These 8 T cell receptor beta chains were sequenced from one sample in a study of blood T cell repertoires in COVID-19. Only in-frame clones appear in the TCRdb table, and some are missing; sequencing was by immunoSEQ multiplex PCR. The repertoire holds a few hundred thousand clones, with 84% as singletons. Sequences were obtained from peripheral blood. These receptor sequences come from a man between 40 and 49 years old who had recovered from COVID-19.

V gene TRBV19 combines with J gene TRBJ2-1; TRBD1 matches 9 bases. Unmatched junction bases numbered 11, after V lost 6 bases and J lost 5 bases. This CDR3 has 16 residues. The germline gives CDR1 LNHDA, CDR2 SQIVND (reference sequence). The CDR3 loop is CASRTYRDRVNNEQFF. CDR3 coding DNA: TGTGCCAGTAGGACGTACCGGGACAGGGTAAACAATGAGCAGTTCTTC.

The count of this clone is one. The chain uses TRBV21-1 and TRBJ2-1; TRBD1 is the table's D call, not checked against the DNA. TRBV21-1 is a pseudogene. CDR3 length: 15 amino acids. The CDR3 DNA follows: TGTGCCCCTGAGCGGGACAGGGGGGGTTACAATGAGCAGTTCTTC. Protein: CAPERDRGGYNEQFF.

The gene calls are TRBV29-1 and TRBJ1-2, with 9 bases aligning to TRBD1. The CDR3 is 13 residues long. J lost 7 bases, V lost 8 bases, and 11 bases had no gene match. CDR1 is SQVTM and CDR2 is ANQGSEA in the germline V gene. CDR3 protein: CSYSGDREGGYTF. DNA for the CDR3: TGCAGCTATTCCGGGGACAGGGAAGGTGGCTACACCTTC.

As to this clone: Additional DNA sequences in this sample encode the identical CDR3. The chain has TRBV24-1 and TRBJ2-3; D possibly corresponds to TRBD2 (6 bases). Trimming removed 6 bases from V and 1 base from J, with 10 bases in between. The CDR3 length is 14 residues. In germline, CDR1 is KGHDR, CDR2 SFDVKD. The CDR3 DNA reads TGTGCCACCAGTCGAGGAGGGGGCACAGATACGCAGTATTTT. It translates to CATSRGGGTDTQYF.

This chain uses TRBV7-9 with TRBJ1-1; 7 nucleotides align to TRBD1. The CDR3 totals 15 residues. V lost 5 bases to trimming and J lost 0 bases; unmatched junction nucleotides: 6. Germline V gene lookup returns CDR1 SEHNR and CDR2 FQNEAQ (reference sequence). The CDR3 sequence is CASSPGQWVNTEAFF. Here the CDR3 DNA reads TGTGCCAGCAGCCCGGGACAGTGGGTGAACACTGAAGCTTTCTTT.

The V gene is TRBV7-8, the J gene TRBJ2-1, with 7 nucleotides matching TRBD2. The CDR3 has 19 amino acids. Looked up from germline, CDR1 is SGHVS and CDR2 is FQNEAQ. J was trimmed by 0 bases and V by 1 base; bases with no gene match: 12. The chain's CDR3 is CASSLGTFGRGDSYNEQFF. The CDR3 coding sequence is TGTGCCAGCAGCTTAGGAACATTCGGCCGGGGGGACTCCTACAATGAGCAGTTCTTC.

The count of this clone is one. This chain links TRBV19 with TRBJ1-6; D may be TRBD1 (5 bases). This CDR3 region has 17 residues. Trimming shortened V by 4 bases and J by 7 bases, and 20 bases separated the two germline ends. Germline-derived CDR1 and CDR2 are LNHDA and SQIVND (reference sequence). In DNA, the CDR3 is TGTGCCAGTAGTAGAGGGGAGGGATCCGTTCGGAATTCACCCCTCCACTTT. Protein sequence: CASSRGEGSVRNSPLHF.

The chain links TRBV20-1 to TRBJ1-1; D is ambiguous. Germline V lookup: CDR1 DFQATT, CDR2 SNEGSKA (reference sequence). CDR3 length: 11 residues. Trimming took off 3 bases at V and 8 bases at J, with 10 bases between the two ends. CDR3 loop: CSARGGREAFF. The CDR3 DNA sequence: TGCAGTGCTAGGGGCGGGCGGGAAGCTTTCTTT.